This paragraph reports one TCR beta chain. The antigen is not known. Naive CD8 cells comprised CD45RO-negative, CCR7-positively selected cells, excluding terminally differentiated effector memory CD45RA+ cells. Healthy HIV-negative adults with no recent acute infections or vaccinations were recruited as donors. This sample was taken from a study of shared clonotypes between healthy human individuals. Study-wide background: A donor's plate count was three for CD4 naive and three for CD4 memory; CD8 naive had two and CD8 memory one. Study outcomes and limitations: Non-shared clonotypes displayed generation probabilities falling below those of clonotypes present in all four donors.

The V segment lost 2 bases and the J segment 8 bases; nucleotides outside the gene matches: 7. From germline, CDR1 is SGHAT and CDR2 FQDESV (reference sequence). There are 15 residues in the CDR3. Several immunoSEQ 96-well plates shared each subset's DNA, each plate a replicate. Produced via immunoSEQ multiplex PCR; TCRdb's table is partial and in-frame only. The data show 2 million to 2.5 million clones, with about 95% seen just once and roughly 1% held by the top ten. V gene TRBV11-1 combines with J gene TRBJ1-2; 11 nucleotides line up with TRBD1. The TCR sequence derives from a man aged 18-30 years in good health. Specimen: naive CD8+ T cells sorted from blood. The DNA of the CDR3 is TGTGCCAGCAGCTTATCTCGGACAGGGGGCGAGGGCTACACCTTC. Protein: CASSLSRTGGEGYTF.